Listed below are T cell receptor beta chains from one sample, sequenced in a study of T cell responses to AZD1222 COVID-19 vaccine. The assay was immunoSEQ multiplex PCR, and TCRdb's table has in-frame clones only and misses some. The sample consists of 100,000 to 150,000 clones, less than 90% of them appearing once. The sequences come from peripheral blood, collected on day 0 of AZD1222 vaccination. The origin of the receptors is an adult in good health. The CDR3 runs from the conserved cysteine through the conserved F or W. The D gene is left open where the match is weak. The listing skips clone size in some rows; elsewhere it reads once, few, many or a size class.

j_call v_call d_call clone_size cdr3_aa cdr3_nt
TRBJ2-7 TRBV7-6 TRBD1 once CASSLGQGLFYEQYF TGTGCCAGCAGCTTAGGACAGGGTCTGTTCTACGAGCAGTACTTC
TRBJ2-7 TRBV19 NA NA CASSHQDNSYEQYF TGTGCCAGTAGCCATCAGGACAATTCCTACGAGCAGTACTTC
TRBJ1-5 TRBV19 TRBD1 NA CASGGGQGSYQPQHF TGTGCCAGTGGCGGGGGACAGGGCTCGTATCAGCCCCAGCATTTT
TRBJ2-2 TRBV27 NA NA CASSLVRGPGGTGELFF TGTGCCAGCAGTCTCGTCCGGGGGCCGGGAGGCACCGGGGAGCTGTTTTTT
TRBJ1-2 TRBV6-1 TRBD1 NA CASSERGGGSNGYTF TGTGCCAGCAGTGAGAGGGGAGGGGGCTCCAATGGCTACACCTTC
TRBJ2-1 TRBV13 NA NA CASSGGPENSYNEQFF TGTGCCAGCAGCGGAGGTCCCGAGAACTCCTACAATGAGCAGTTCTTC
TRBJ2-5 TRBV11-2 TRBD2 NA CASSLVAGLAGGETQYF TGTGCCAGCAGCTTAGTCGCGGGACTAGCGGGTGGCGAGACCCAGTACTTC
TRBJ1-2 TRBV3-1/TRBV3-2 NA NA CASSQDRRPWGYTF TGTGCCAGCAGCCAAGATCGGCGCCCGTGGGGCTACACCTTC
TRBJ1-6 TRBV9 NA NA CASSVNLGGGRSPLHF TGTGCCAGCAGCGTCAACCTAGGAGGGGGTAGATCACCCCTCCACTTT
TRBJ2-7 TRBV2 NA NA CASTISYEQYF TGTGCCAGCACCATCTCCTACGAGCAGTACTTC
TRBJ2-1 TRBV12-3/TRBV12-4 NA NA CASSPGFNEQFF TGTGCCAGCAGTCCTGGATTTAATGAGCAGTTCTTC
TRBJ1-1 TRBV24-1 NA NA CATSDLSPMNTEAFF TGTGCCACCAGTGACCTATCACCTATGAACACTGAAGCTTTCTTT
TRBJ1-5 TRBV6-5 NA NA CASSRDRGRNQPQHF TGTGCCAGCAGTAGGGACCGGGGCCGAAATCAGCCCCAGCATTTT
TRBJ1-3 TRBV5-1 TRBD1 once CASSFGQASLDTIYF TGCGCCAGCAGCTTCGGACAGGCTTCTTTGGACACCATATATTTT
TRBJ1-5 TRBV6-2/TRBV6-3 NA NA CASSSRNQPQHF TGTGCCAGCAGTTCCCGTAATCAGCCCCAGCATTTT
TRBJ2-1 TRBV29-1 TRBD1 once CSARTGTSSYNEQFF TGCAGCGCCAGGACAGGGACGAGCTCCTACAATGAGCAGTTCTTC
TRBJ1-2 TRBV5-1 NA NA CASSLGQRYGYTF TGCGCCAGCAGCTTAGGGCAACGCTATGGCTACACCTTC
TRBJ1-1 TRBV6-5 TRBD1 NA CATRQGWTEAFF TGTGCCACCAGACAGGGTTGGACTGAAGCTTTCTTT
TRBJ1-5 TRBV10-3 NA NA CAIRATTDDQPQHF TGTGCCATCAGGGCAACCACGGACGATCAGCCCCAGCATTTT
TRBJ1-6 TRBV28 NA NA CASSDDGYKRSPLHF TGTGCCAGCAGCGATGACGGCTATAAGAGATCACCCCTCCACTTT
TRBJ2-7 TRBV6-2/TRBV6-3 NA NA CASSYSGKSHEQYF TGTGCCAGCAGTTACTCGGGGAAATCCCACGAGCAGTACTTC
TRBJ2-7 TRBV5-1 NA NA CASSSHRDSYEQYF TGCGCCAGCAGCTCCCACAGGGACTCCTACGAGCAGTACTTC
TRBJ2-5 TRBV25-1 NA NA CASSIRAGETQYF TGTGCCAGCAGTATTCGGGCTGGTGAGACCCAGTACTTC
TRBJ1-2 TRBV5-4 TRBD1 few CASSKPGQGLEGYTF TGTGCCAGCAGCAAGCCGGGACAGGGGTTGGAAGGCTACACCTTC
TRBJ2-1 TRBV19 TRBD2 NA CASSMGGTVLVGQFF TGTGCCAGTAGTATGGGAGGGACGGTTCTCGTAGGGCAGTTCTTC
TRBJ2-2 TRBV12-5 TRBD1 NA CASGFPPRWTGDTGELFF TGTGCTAGTGGTTTTCCCCCTCGTTGGACAGGGGACACCGGGGAGCTGTTTTTT
TRBJ2-3 TRBV6-4 TRBD2 NA CASSSSGGVDTQYF TGTGCCAGCAGCAGTAGCGGGGGGGTAGATACGCAGTATTTT
TRBJ2-3 TRBV9 NA NA CASSVAADPTDTQYF TGTGCCAGCAGCGTAGCGGCGGACCCCACAGATACGCAGTATTTT
TRBJ1-1 TRBV6-5 TRBD1 NA CASSYKNRGSEAFF TGTGCCAGCAGTTACAAAAACAGGGGTAGTGAAGCTTTCTTT
TRBJ1-5 TRBV3-1/TRBV3-2 TRBD1 NA CASSQGTGEEAQHF TGTGCCAGCAGCCAAGGTACAGGGGAAGAAGCCCAGCATTTT
TRBJ1-1 TRBV7-3 NA once CASSLTVRTAAFF TGTGCCAGCAGCTTAACGGTTCGCACTGCAGCTTTCTTT
TRBJ2-7 TRBV10-1 NA few CASSEPPFYEQYF TGCGCCAGCAGTGAACCCCCGTTCTACGAGCAGTACTTC
TRBJ2-1 TRBV6-5 NA NA CASSYPDYNEQFF TGTGCCAGCAGTTACCCCGACTACAATGAGCAGTTCTTC
TRBJ1-4 TRBV4-2 TRBD1 NA CASSQATGYNEKLFF TGTGCCAGCAGCCAAGCGACAGGGTATAATGAAAAACTGTTTTTT
TRBJ2-7 TRBV6-5 NA NA CASSYSTNSPSYEQYF TGTGCCAGCAGTTACTCTACAAACAGCCCATCCTACGAGCAGTACTTC
TRBJ2-1 TRBV27 NA NA CASSLPGSTGQFF TGTGCCAGCAGCCTTCCCGGCAGCACGGGGCAGTTCTTC
TRBJ1-4 TRBV6-5 TRBD1 NA CASSQPGQGHEKLFF TGTGCCAGCAGTCAACCGGGACAGGGCCATGAAAAACTGTTTTTT
TRBJ2-5 TRBV5-5 NA NA CASSLGLVGYQETQYF TGTGCCAGCAGCTTGGGATTGGTGGGATACCAAGAGACCCAGTACTTC
TRBJ2-7 TRBV10-2 NA NA CASSEFGLGLEQYF TGCGCCAGCAGTGAGTTCGGATTGGGCCTCGAGCAGTACTTC
TRBJ1-5 TRBV5-6 NA NA CASSLGAADQPQHF TGTGCCAGCAGCTTAGGCGCAGCCGATCAGCCCCAGCATTTT
TRBJ1-5 TRBV19 NA NA CASSAPGGLGQPQHF TGTGCCAGTAGTGCGCCAGGTGGCTTAGGGCAGCCCCAGCATTTT
TRBJ1-2 TRBV6-1 TRBD1 few CASSEGRTGPINYGYTF TGTGCCAGCAGTGAAGGACGGACAGGGCCCATTAACTATGGCTACACCTTC
TRBJ1-1 TRBV2 NA few CASSEFIMNTEAFF TGTGCCAGCAGTGAATTCATAATGAACACTGAAGCTTTCTTT
TRBJ1-1 TRBV5-1 NA NA CASSLLQGNTEAFF TGCGCCAGCAGCTTGCTACAGGGGAACACTGAAGCTTTCTTT
TRBJ2-2 TRBV15 TRBD2 NA CATSRARTSGRGNTGELFF TGTGCCACCAGCAGGGCCCGGACTAGCGGGAGGGGGAACACCGGGGAGCTGTTTTTT
TRBJ1-5 TRBV6-4 NA NA CASSKDSSHQPQHF TGTGCCAGCAGTAAGGATTCCTCCCATCAGCCCCAGCATTTT
TRBJ2-2 TRBV13 TRBD2 few CASARLAGGYNTGELFF TGTGCCAGCGCGAGACTAGCGGGAGGGTACAACACCGGGGAGCTGTTTTTT
TRBJ2-7 TRBV10-3 NA few CAVAEDLSYEQYF TGTGCCGTTGCGGAGGACCTCTCCTACGAGCAGTACTTC
TRBJ1-5 TRBV19 NA NA CASSLTNQPQHF TGTGCCAGTAGTTTAACAAATCAGCCCCAGCATTTT
TRBJ1-1 TRBV18 NA few CASSPSTGNTEAFF TGTGCCAGCTCACCAAGTACAGGGAACACTGAAGCTTTCTTT
TRBJ2-7 TRBV27 NA once CASSPLGIYEQYF TGTGCCAGCAGCCCTCTTGGTATCTACGAGCAGTACTTC
TRBJ2-7 TRBV4-1 NA NA CASSQGRGSSYEQYF TGCGCCAGCAGCCAAGGAAGGGGGAGCTCCTACGAGCAGTACTTC
TRBJ1-5 TRBV6-5 NA few CASSYSSNMQDQPQHF TGTGCCAGCAGTTACTCTTCCAACATGCAGGATCAGCCCCAGCATTTT
TRBJ1-5 TRBV6-2/TRBV6-3 NA NA CASSPRGMGDQPQHF TGTGCCAGCAGTCCGAGAGGGATGGGGGATCAGCCCCAGCATTTT